The rows below give T cell receptor beta chains drawn from one sample of a study of cytotoxic CD8 clonotypes in ibrutinib-treated CLL. The table came from immunoSEQ multiplex PCR; TCRdb's copy has only in-frame clones and leaves some out. Of roughly 220,000 clones in the sample, roughly 77% were seen once. The source was PBMCs, collected after 12 months of ibrutinib treatment. The receptors come from a human donor with chronic lymphocytic leukemia. The CDR3 runs from the conserved cysteine through the conserved F or W. D genes are given only for firm matches. A row's size may be missing; if present it is once, few, many or a size class.

TGTGCCAGCAGTAGGACAGGGGGAAAGACTGAAGCTTTCTTT | CASSRTGGKTEAFF | TRBD1 | TRBJ1-1 | many | TRBV4-2
TGTGCCAGCAGTTACTTCTGGGCCGAAGGCTACACCTTC | CASSYFWAEGYTF | - | TRBJ1-2 | - | TRBV6-5
TGTGCCAGCAGGACCGGGACAGCTTCCTACAATGAGCAGTTCTTC | CASRTGTASYNEQFF | TRBD1 | TRBJ2-1 | - | TRBV6-1
TGCGCCAGCAGCCACACTGCTGGCGGGAGCCTGGCCTACGAGCAGTACTTC | CASSHTAGGSLAYEQYF | TRBD2 | TRBJ2-7 | - | TRBV4-1
TGTGCCAGCAAGGAGGGGCTTATTGAAAAACTGTTTTTT | CASKEGLIEKLFF | - | TRBJ1-4 | - | TRBV25-1
TGTGCCAGCAGCTTAGTCGGACAGAATAATTCACCCCTCCACTTT | CASSLVGQNNSPLHF | - | TRBJ1-6 | - | TRBV7-6
TGTGCCAGCAGCCCACCTCTCGACAGATCCGAAAACACCATATATTTT | CASSPPLDRSENTIYF | - | TRBJ1-3 | - | TRBV9
TGTGCCAGCAGAAGGTGGGGTCCCACCGGGGAGCTGTTTTTT | CASRRWGPTGELFF | - | TRBJ2-2 | many | TRBV27
TGTGCCAGCTCACCACAGAGACCTCTTTATGGCTACACCTTC | CASSPQRPLYGYTF | - | TRBJ1-2 | few | TRBV18
TGTGCCAGCAGCATAGGAGGGACCGGCCTCGAAAAACTGTTTTTT | CASSIGGTGLEKLFF | - | TRBJ1-4 | - | TRBV9
TGTGCCAGCTCCACAGGGGGCTCGATCTACGAGCAGTACTTC | CASSTGGSIYEQYF | TRBD1 | TRBJ2-7 | few | TRBV6-1
TGCGCCAGCAGCCCTCTCACCGGGGCCGGCACTGAAGCTTTCTTT | CASSPLTGAGTEAFF | - | TRBJ1-1 | - | TRBV4-1
TGTGCCAGCAGCCAACCCCCCGCGGGCTTGTCCACAGATACGCAGTATTTT | CASSQPPAGLSTDTQYF | - | TRBJ2-3 | - | TRBV11-1
TGTGCCAGCACCTCCGGGAACACTGAAGCTTTCTTT | CASTSGNTEAFF | - | TRBJ1-1 | - | TRBV25-1
TGTGCCAGCAGTTTATATGGGACAGCTGAAAAACTGTTTTTT | CASSLYGTAEKLFF | TRBD1 | TRBJ1-4 | - | TRBV28
TGCGCCAGCAGCCGGACAGGGGGCGCGAGCACCGGGGAGCTGTTTTTT | CASSRTGGASTGELFF | TRBD1 | TRBJ2-2 | - | TRBV5-1
TGTGCCAGCAGTCACTCAGTGAGCGGGAGCGAGCAGTACTTC | CASSHSVSGSEQYF | TRBD2 | TRBJ2-7 | - | TRBV27
TGTGCCAGCAGCCAACCCCAGCGGGGTGAGCAGTTCTTC | CASSQPQRGEQFF | TRBD2 | TRBJ2-1 | - | TRBV28
TGTGCCACCAGCACGCCCGGGGCGCAAGGCTACACCTTC | CATSTPGAQGYTF | - | TRBJ1-2 | - | TRBV15
TGTGCCAGCAGCAAACTGGTGAAGCGGGTGGAGGAGACCCAGTACTTC | CASSKLVKRVEETQYF | - | TRBJ2-5 | few | TRBV21-1
TGTGCCAGCAGTCCCCGGGAGGGGGCGAATGAGCAGTTCTTC | CASSPREGANEQFF | - | TRBJ2-1 | - | TRBV6-5
TGTGCCAGCAGGCGGACTAGCCAAGCCTACGAGCAGTACTTC | CASRRTSQAYEQYF | TRBD2 | TRBJ2-7 | - | TRBV6-4
TGTGCCAGCAGCGTCGGGACGACCTACAATGAGCAGTTCTTC | CASSVGTTYNEQFF | - | TRBJ2-1 | - | TRBV9
TGTGCCAGCAGCCCGGGGGAGAGGGGCTACACCTTC | CASSPGERGYTF | - | TRBJ1-2 | - | TRBV7-9